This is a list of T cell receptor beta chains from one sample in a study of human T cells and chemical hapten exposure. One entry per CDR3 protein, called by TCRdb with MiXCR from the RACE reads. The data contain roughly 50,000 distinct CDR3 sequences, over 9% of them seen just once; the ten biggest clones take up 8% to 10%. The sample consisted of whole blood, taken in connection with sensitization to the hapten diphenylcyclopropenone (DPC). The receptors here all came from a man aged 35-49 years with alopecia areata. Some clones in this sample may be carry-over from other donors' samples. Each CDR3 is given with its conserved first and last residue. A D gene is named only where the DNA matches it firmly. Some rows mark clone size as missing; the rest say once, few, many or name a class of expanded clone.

CDR3aa: CASNFRTGDEQFF
CDR3nt: TGTGCCAGTAATTTTCGGACGGGAGATGAGCAGTTCTTC
v_gene: TRBV2
j_gene: TRBJ2-1
d_gene: NA
abundance: few

CDR3aa: CSARAGRSSGEQYF
CDR3nt: TGCAGTGCTAGAGCGGGAAGGAGTTCGGGCGAGCAGTACTTC
v_gene: TRBV20-1
j_gene: TRBJ2-7
d_gene: NA
abundance: NA

CDR3aa: CASSAWTGSSYNEQFF
CDR3nt: TGTGCCAGCAGCGCCTGGACTGGGAGCTCCTACAATGAGCAGTTCTTC
v_gene: TRBV9
j_gene: TRBJ2-1
d_gene: NA
abundance: few

CDR3aa: CATRAHGATGELFF
CDR3nt: TGTGCCACCAGGGCCCACGGGGCCACCGGGGAGCTGTTTTTT
v_gene: TRBV24-1
j_gene: TRBJ2-2
d_gene: NA
abundance: NA

CDR3aa: CASSLGPGQGYEQYF
CDR3nt: TGTGCCAGCAGCTTAGGGCCTGGACAGGGCTACGAGCAGTACTTC
v_gene: TRBV7-3
j_gene: TRBJ2-7
d_gene: TRBD1
abundance: few

CDR3aa: CASSIDGTFPVWSTDTQYF
CDR3nt: TGTGCCAGTAGTATAGATGGGACCTTCCCCGTGTGGAGCACAGATACGCAGTATTTT
v_gene: TRBV19
j_gene: TRBJ2-3
d_gene: NA
abundance: NA

CDR3aa: CASSSHGTGDQPQHF
CDR3nt: TGTGCCAGCAGCTCTCATGGGACAGGGGATCAGCCCCAGCATTTT
v_gene: TRBV28
j_gene: TRBJ1-5
d_gene: TRBD1
abundance: many

CDR3aa: CASSVTGGPDTGELFF
CDR3nt: TGTGCCAGCAGCGTGACAGGGGGGCCGGACACCGGGGAGCTGTTTTTT
v_gene: TRBV9
j_gene: TRBJ2-2
d_gene: TRBD1
abundance: NA

CDR3aa: CASSLAGLVMNEQFF
CDR3nt: TGTGCCAGCAGCTTAGCGGGACTCGTTATGAATGAGCAGTTCTTC
v_gene: TRBV11-2
j_gene: TRBJ2-1
d_gene: NA
abundance: many

CDR3aa: CASSYGQDQPQHF
CDR3nt: TGTGCCAGCAGTTACGGACAGGATCAGCCCCAGCATTTT
v_gene: TRBV28
j_gene: TRBJ1-5
d_gene: TRBD1
abundance: few

CDR3aa: CASSLGGSRAKNIQYF
CDR3nt: TGTGCCAGCAGCTTGGGGGGGTCCCGAGCCAAAAACATTCAGTACTTC
v_gene: TRBV7-9
j_gene: TRBJ2-4
d_gene: TRBD2
abundance: NA

CDR3aa: CASSLLGSSYNEQFF
CDR3nt: TGTGCCAGCAGTTTATTGGGGAGCTCCTACAATGAGCAGTTCTTC
v_gene: TRBV27
j_gene: TRBJ2-1
d_gene: NA
abundance: few

CDR3aa: CASHPGQRSSYGYTF
CDR3nt: TGTGCCAGCCACCCGGGACAGAGGTCCTCCTATGGCTACACCTTC
v_gene: TRBV7-8
j_gene: TRBJ1-2
d_gene: TRBD1
abundance: many

CDR3aa: CASSPNGGIADEQYF
CDR3nt: TGTGCCAGCAGCCCTAATGGCGGCATCGCGGACGAGCAGTACTTC
v_gene: TRBV7-6
j_gene: TRBJ2-7
d_gene: NA
abundance: few

CDR3aa: CASSLWREANEQFF
CDR3nt: TGTGCCAGCAGTTTATGGCGGGAGGCCAATGAGCAGTTCTTC
v_gene: TRBV12-3/TRBV12-4
j_gene: TRBJ2-1
d_gene: TRBD2
abundance: NA

CDR3aa: CASRLTAGFHEQYF
CDR3nt: TGTGCCAGCAGACTAACTGCAGGTTTCCACGAGCAGTACTTC
v_gene: TRBV7-2
j_gene: TRBJ2-7
d_gene: NA
abundance: few

CDR3aa: CASSSRTVETQYF
CDR3nt: TGTGCCAGCAGTTCACGGACGGTAGAGACCCAGTACTTC
v_gene: TRBV28
j_gene: TRBJ2-5
d_gene: NA
abundance: NA

CDR3aa: CASSWSPGRDAYEQYF
CDR3nt: TGTGCCAGCAGTTGGAGCCCCGGACGGGACGCGTACGAGCAGTACTTC
v_gene: TRBV28
j_gene: TRBJ2-7
d_gene: NA
abundance: NA

CDR3aa: CASSKRPGQGAKNEQYF
CDR3nt: TGTGCCAGCAGCAAGAGACCGGGACAGGGGGCTAAAAACGAGCAGTACTTC
v_gene: TRBV7-2
j_gene: TRBJ2-7
d_gene: TRBD1
abundance: many

CDR3aa: CASSYTGTGGGEQYF
CDR3nt: TGTGCCAGCAGTTACACCGGGACAGGGGGCGGCGAGCAGTACTTC
v_gene: TRBV6-6
j_gene: TRBJ2-7
d_gene: TRBD1
abundance: NA

CDR3aa: CASSVRSDQPQHF
CDR3nt: TGTGCCAGCAGCGTTCGGTCAGATCAGCCCCAGCATTTT
v_gene: TRBV7-8
j_gene: TRBJ1-5
d_gene: NA
abundance: few

CDR3aa: CASSPSGTRTYNEQFF
CDR3nt: TGTGCCAGCAGCCCCTCCGGGACTAGAACCTACAATGAGCAGTTCTTC
v_gene: TRBV7-8
j_gene: TRBJ2-1
d_gene: TRBD2
abundance: many

CDR3aa: CASRKDPGTGELFF
CDR3nt: TGTGCCAGCAGAAAGGACCCGGGGACCGGGGAGCTGTTTTTT
v_gene: TRBV2
j_gene: TRBJ2-2
d_gene: NA
abundance: many

CDR3aa: CASSHRTSGSHEQYF
CDR3nt: TGTGCCAGCAGCCATAGGACTAGCGGGAGCCACGAGCAGTACTTC
v_gene: TRBV5-5
j_gene: TRBJ2-7
d_gene: TRBD2
abundance: few

CDR3aa: CASSLDSGVGANVLTF
CDR3nt: TGTGCCAGCAGCTTAGATAGCGGAGTTGGGGCCAACGTCCTGACTTTC
v_gene: TRBV7-9
j_gene: TRBJ2-6
d_gene: NA
abundance: NA

CDR3aa: CASSGQGLNQPQHF
CDR3nt: TGTGCCAGCAGCGGACAGGGGTTAAATCAGCCCCAGCATTTT
v_gene: TRBV7-9
j_gene: TRBJ1-5
d_gene: TRBD1
abundance: few

CDR3aa: CASRGTSTDTQYF
CDR3nt: TGTGCCAGCCGAGGAACTAGCACAGATACGCAGTATTTT
v_gene: TRBV2
j_gene: TRBJ2-3
d_gene: NA
abundance: NA

CDR3aa: CASSTGRDSPLHF
CDR3nt: TGTGCCAGCAGTACGGGACGGGATTCACCCCTCCACTTT
v_gene: TRBV6-5
j_gene: TRBJ1-6
d_gene: NA
abundance: few